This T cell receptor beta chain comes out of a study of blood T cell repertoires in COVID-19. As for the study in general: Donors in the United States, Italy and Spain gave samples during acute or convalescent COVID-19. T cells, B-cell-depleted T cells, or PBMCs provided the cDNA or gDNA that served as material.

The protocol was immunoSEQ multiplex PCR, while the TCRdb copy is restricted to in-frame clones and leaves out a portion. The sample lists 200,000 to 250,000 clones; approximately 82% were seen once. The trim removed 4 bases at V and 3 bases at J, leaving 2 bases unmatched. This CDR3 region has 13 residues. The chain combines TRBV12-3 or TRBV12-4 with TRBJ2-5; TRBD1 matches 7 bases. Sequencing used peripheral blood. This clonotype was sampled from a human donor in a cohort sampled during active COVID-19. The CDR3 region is CASSWTGEETQYF. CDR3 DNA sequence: TGTGCCAGCAGTTGGACAGGCGAAGAGACCCAGTACTTC.